The present T cell receptor (beta chain) was sequenced within a study of control samples from healthy donors and cancer patients. Libraries were prepared by immunoSEQ multiplex PCR; TCRdb keeps only in-frame clonotypes and omits some of them. Among 28,000 or so clones listed, around 83% were seen once. V was shortened by 5 bases and J by 0 bases, with 12 bases between the two germline ends. The CDR3 has 15 residues. Germline V gene sequence: CDR1 SGHRS, CDR2 YFSETQ. V and J are TRBV5-1 and TRBJ1-3; D ambiguous. This sequence was found in a man aged 55 to 70 with colorectal cancer. The sample was PBMCs. CDR3 region: CASRLDWGSGNTIYF. In DNA, the CDR3 is TGCGCCAGCAGACTGGACTGGGGCTCTGGAAACACCATATATTTT.